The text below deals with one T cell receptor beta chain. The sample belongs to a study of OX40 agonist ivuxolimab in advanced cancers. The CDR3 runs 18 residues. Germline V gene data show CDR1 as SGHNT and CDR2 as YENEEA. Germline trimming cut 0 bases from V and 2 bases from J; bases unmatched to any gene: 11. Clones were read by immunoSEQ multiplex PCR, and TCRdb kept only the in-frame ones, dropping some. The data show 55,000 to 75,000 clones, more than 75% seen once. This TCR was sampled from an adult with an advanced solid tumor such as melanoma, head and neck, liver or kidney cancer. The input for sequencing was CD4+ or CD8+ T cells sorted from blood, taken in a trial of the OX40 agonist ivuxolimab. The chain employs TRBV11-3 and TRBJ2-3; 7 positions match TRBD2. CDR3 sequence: CASSLELGLGLITDTQYF. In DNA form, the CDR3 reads TGTGCCAGCAGCTTAGAGCTCGGACTAGGTCTTATCACAGATACGCAGTATTTT.